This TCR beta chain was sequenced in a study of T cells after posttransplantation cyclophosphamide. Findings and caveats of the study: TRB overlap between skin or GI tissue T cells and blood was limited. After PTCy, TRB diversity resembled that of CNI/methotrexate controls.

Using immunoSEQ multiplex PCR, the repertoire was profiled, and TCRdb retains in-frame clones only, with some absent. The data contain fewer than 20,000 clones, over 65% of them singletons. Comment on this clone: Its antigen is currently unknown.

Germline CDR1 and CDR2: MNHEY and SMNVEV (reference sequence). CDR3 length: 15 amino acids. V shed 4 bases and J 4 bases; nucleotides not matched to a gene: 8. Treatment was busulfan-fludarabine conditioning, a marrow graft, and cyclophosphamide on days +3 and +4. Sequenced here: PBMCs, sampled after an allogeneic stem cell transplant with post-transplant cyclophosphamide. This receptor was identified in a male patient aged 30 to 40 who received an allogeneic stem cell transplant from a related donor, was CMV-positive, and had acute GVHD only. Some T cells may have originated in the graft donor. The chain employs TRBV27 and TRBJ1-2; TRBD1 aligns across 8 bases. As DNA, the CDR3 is TGTGCCAGCAGTTACCGGGACAGGCTGCCCTATGGCTACACCTTC. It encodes CASSYRDRLPYGYTF.